The count of the clone carrying this T cell receptor (beta chain) is one. Authors' methods: Reference gene primer amplification gave estimated nucleated cell counts. Assay used: immunoSEQ multiplex PCR; TCRdb lists only in-frame clones, some missing. D and trimming come from the DNA, and the V and J calls and clone size come from that table. The sample consists of fewer than 150,000 clones, about 81% of them appearing once. This sample stems from a study of blood T cell repertoires in COVID-19. Study-wide context: Samples of COVID-19 (acute and convalescent) were obtained from the United States, Italy and Spain. T cells, B-cell-depleted T cells, or PBMCs provided the cDNA or gDNA that served as material.

This clonotype originated in a woman older than 75 with acute or convalescent COVID-19. Sequences were obtained from peripheral blood.

The CDR3 here is CASSLYSGSRQNIQYF. The CDR3 DNA reads as TGTGCCAGCAGTTTATATAGCGGGAGTCGCCAAAACATTCAGTACTTC. The chain carries TRBV28 and TRBJ2-4; 9 bases match TRBD2. Germline V CDR1 and CDR2: MDHEN, SYDVKM. Losses at the gene ends were 1 base for V and 5 bases for J; bases not matched to a gene: 6. The CDR3 length is 16 residues.